This entry features one TCR beta chain sequence. The antigen remains undetermined. These data belong to a study of T-cell reconstitution after alpha-beta-depleted transplantation in children. Study-level points and caveats: Once a year had passed after transplant, T-cell counts and diversity came mostly from newly produced T cells. Surviving recipient T cells and thymic progenitors accounted for the high day-60 TCRbeta diversity observed in some patients.

Preparation of the TCRbeta library was carried out with unique molecular identifiers. TCRdb independently ran MiXCR on the PCR reads; one entry per CDR3 protein. The repertoire includes just over 950,000 distinct CDR3 sequences, 25% to 30% of them detected once, and about 28% sits in the top ten. The germline V gene encodes CDR1 SGHAT and CDR2 FQNNGV. The CDR3 is 16 amino acids. Trimming stripped 0 bases from V and 3 bases from J, with 14 bases between. This sequence joins TRBV11-2 and TRBJ1-1; D is perhaps TRBD1 (5 bases). Source: PBMCs, mostly from graft donor cells, taken 360 days after TCRalphabeta/CD19-depleted stem cell transplant. The TCR sequence derives from a boy less than two years old who had a stem cell transplant for SCID, so the T cells may come from the graft donor. The CDR3 nucleotides are TGTGCCAGCAGCTTAGAGGGAACATGGGGGGACACTGAAGCTTTCTTT. Protein: CASSLEGTWGDTEAFF.